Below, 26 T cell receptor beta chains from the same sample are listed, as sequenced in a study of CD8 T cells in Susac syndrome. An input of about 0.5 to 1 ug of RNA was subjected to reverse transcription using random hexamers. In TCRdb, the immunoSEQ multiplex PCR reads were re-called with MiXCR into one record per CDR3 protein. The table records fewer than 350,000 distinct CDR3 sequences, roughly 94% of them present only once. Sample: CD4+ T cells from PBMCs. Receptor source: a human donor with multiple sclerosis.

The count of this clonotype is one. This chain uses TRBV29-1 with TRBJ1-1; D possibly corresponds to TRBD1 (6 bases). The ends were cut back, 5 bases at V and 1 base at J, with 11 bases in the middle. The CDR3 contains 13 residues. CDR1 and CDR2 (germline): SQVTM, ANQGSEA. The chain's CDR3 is CSVQGRANTEAFF. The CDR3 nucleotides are TGCAGCGTTCAGGGGCGAGCGAACACTGAAGCTTTCTTT.

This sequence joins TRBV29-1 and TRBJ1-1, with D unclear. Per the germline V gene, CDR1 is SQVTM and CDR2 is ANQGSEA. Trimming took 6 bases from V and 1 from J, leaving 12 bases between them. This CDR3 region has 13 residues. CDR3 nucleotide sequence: TGCAGCGTGGGTTTTGAATCGAACACTGAAGCTTTCTTT. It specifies CSVGFESNTEAFF.

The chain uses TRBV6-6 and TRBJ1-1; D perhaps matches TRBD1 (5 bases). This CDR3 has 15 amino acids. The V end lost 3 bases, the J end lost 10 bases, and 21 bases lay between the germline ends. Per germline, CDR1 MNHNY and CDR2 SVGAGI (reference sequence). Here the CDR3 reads CASSYTGRGDRVAFF. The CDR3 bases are TGTGCCAGCAGTTATACTGGACGGGGGGATCGGGTAGCTTTCTTT.

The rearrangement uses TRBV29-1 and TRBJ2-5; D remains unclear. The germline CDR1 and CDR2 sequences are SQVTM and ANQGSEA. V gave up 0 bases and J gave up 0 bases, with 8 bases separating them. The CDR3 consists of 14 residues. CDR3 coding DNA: TGCAGCGTTGAAGAGTACCCGTACCAAGAGACCCAGTACTTC. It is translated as CSVEEYPYQETQYF.

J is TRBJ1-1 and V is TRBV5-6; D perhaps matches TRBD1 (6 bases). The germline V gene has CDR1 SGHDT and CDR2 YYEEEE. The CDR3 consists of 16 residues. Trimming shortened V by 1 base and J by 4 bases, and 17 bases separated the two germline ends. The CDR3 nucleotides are TGTGCCAGCAGCTTGCTCGATGGGGGGCGTACCACTGAAGCTTTCTTT. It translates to CASSLLDGGRTTEAFF.

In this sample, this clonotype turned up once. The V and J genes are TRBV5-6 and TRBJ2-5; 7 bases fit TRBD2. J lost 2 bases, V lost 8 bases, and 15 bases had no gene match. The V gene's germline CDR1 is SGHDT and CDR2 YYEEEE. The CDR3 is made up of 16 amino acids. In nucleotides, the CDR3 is TGTGCCAGTCAGACCCTCGGGGGGAGCGGGCAAGAGACCCAGTACTTC. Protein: CASQTLGGSGQETQYF.

This CDR3 reads CASSYPRQGWNYGYTF. The CDR3 region has the DNA TGTGCCAGTAGTTATCCCCGACAGGGGTGGAACTATGGCTACACCTTC. V and J are TRBV19 and TRBJ1-2, with 8 bases matching TRBD1. The CDR3 is made up of 16 amino acids. Trimming took 5 bases from V and 2 from J; bases not matched to a gene: 10. Germline CDR1 is LNHDA and CDR2 is SQIVND (reference sequence).

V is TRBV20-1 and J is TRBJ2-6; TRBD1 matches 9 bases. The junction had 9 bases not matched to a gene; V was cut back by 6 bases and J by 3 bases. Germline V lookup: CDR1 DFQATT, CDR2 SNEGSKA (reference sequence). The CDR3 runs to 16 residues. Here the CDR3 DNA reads TGCAGTGCCCCAACAGGGGGCGCGGATGGGGCCAACGTCCTGACTTTC. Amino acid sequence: CSAPTGGADGANVLTF.

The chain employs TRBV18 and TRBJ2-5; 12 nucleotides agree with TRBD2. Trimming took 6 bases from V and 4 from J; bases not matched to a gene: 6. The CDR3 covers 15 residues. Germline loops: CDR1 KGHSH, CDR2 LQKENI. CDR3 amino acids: CASSSLAGGSETQYF. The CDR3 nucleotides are TGTGCCAGCTCGTCGCTAGCGGGAGGGTCAGAGACCCAGTACTTC.

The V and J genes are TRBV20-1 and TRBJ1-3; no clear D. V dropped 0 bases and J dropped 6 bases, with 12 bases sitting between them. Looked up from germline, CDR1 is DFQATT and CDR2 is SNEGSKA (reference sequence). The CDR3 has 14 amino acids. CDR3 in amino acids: CSARDGKGTNTIYF. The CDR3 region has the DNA TGCAGTGCTAGAGATGGAAAGGGAACAAACACCATATATTTT.

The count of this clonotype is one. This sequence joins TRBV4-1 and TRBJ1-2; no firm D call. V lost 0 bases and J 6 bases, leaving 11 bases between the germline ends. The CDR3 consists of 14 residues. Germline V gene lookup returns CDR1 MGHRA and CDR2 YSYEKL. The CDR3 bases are TGCGCCAGCAGCCAAGACCCTACCGTGAATGGCTACACCTTC. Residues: CASSQDPTVNGYTF.

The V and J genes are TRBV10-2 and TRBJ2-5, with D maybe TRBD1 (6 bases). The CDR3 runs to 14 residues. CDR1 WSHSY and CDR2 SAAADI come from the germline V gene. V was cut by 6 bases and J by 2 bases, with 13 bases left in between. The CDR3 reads CASSRSGTQETQYF. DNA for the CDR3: TGCGCCAGCAGCAGATCCGGGACACAAGAGACCCAGTACTTC.

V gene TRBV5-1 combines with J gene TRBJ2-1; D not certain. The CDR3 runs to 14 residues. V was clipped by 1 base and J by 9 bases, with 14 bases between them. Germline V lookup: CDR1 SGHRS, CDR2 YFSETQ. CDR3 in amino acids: CASSLNPANGEQFF. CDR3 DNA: TGCGCCAGCAGCTTGAATCCCGCGAACGGTGAGCAGTTCTTC.

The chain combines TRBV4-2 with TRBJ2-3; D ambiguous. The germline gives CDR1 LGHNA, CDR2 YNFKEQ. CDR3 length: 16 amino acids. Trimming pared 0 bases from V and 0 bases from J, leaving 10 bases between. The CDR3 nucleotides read TGTGCCAGCAGCCAAGAACTGGCGCCTAGCACAGATACGCAGTATTTT. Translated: CASSQELAPSTDTQYF.

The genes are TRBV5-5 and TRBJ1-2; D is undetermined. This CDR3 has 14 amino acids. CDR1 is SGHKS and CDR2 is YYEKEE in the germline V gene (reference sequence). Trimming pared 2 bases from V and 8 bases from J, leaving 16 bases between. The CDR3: CASSFGGFGFGYTF. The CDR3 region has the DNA TGTGCCAGCAGCTTTGGCGGATTCGGCTTCGGCTACACCTTC.

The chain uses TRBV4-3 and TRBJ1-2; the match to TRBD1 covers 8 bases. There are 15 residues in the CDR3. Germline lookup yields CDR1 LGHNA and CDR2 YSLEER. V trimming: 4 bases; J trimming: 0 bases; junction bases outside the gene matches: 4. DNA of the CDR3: TGCGCCAGCAGCCGTTCGGACAGGGCTAACTATGGCTACACCTTC. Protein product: CASSRSDRANYGYTF.

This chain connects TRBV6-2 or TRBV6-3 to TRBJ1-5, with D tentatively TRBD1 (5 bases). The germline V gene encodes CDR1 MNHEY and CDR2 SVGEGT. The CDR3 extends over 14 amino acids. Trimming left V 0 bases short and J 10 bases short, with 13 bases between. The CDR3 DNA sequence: TGTGCCAGCAGTTACTCGGGACTTGCCGATCCCCAGCATTTT. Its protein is CASSYSGLADPQHF.

The CDR3 region has the DNA TGTGCCAGTAAGGGCTCGAGCTCTGGAAACACCATATATTTT. The encoded protein is CASKGSSSGNTIYF. The chain uses TRBV19 and TRBJ1-3; D remains unclear. Looked up from germline, CDR1 is LNHDA and CDR2 is SQIVND (reference sequence). This CDR3 has 14 amino acids. V lost 7 bases to trimming and J lost 0 bases, with 10 bases between them.

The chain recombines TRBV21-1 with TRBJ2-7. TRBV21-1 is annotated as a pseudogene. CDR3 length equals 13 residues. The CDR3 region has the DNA TGTGCCAGCAGCAAAAAAAGGCAATGCGAGCAGTACTTC. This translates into CASSKKRQCEQYF.

CDR3 DNA: TGTGCCAGCAGCCCAGAATGGAATTCACCCCTCCACTTT. It encodes CASSPEWNSPLHF. The rearrangement joins TRBV7-2 to TRBJ1-6, with D unclear. CDR1 is SGHTA and CDR2 is FQGNSA in the germline V gene. The CDR3 spans 13 residues. The V gene lost 5 bases and the J gene lost 7 bases, with 9 bases spanning the gap.

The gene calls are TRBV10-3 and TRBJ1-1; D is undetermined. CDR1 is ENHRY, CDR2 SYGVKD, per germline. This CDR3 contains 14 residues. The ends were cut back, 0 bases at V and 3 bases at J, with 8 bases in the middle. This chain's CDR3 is CAISESWRDTEAFF. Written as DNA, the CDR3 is TGTGCCATCAGTGAGTCGTGGAGGGACACTGAAGCTTTCTTT.

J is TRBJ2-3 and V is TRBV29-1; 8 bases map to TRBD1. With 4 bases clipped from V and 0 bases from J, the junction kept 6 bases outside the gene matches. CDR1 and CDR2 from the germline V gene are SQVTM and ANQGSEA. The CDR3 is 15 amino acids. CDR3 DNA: TGCAGCGTTGCCATAGGACAGGGAAGCACAGATACGCAGTATTTT. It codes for CSVAIGQGSTDTQYF.

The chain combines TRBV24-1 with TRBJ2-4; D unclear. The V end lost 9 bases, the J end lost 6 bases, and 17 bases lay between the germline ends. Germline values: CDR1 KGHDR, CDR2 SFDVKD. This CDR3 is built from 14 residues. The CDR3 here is CATPETEPGNIQYF. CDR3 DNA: TGTGCCACCCCCGAGACGGAGCCCGGAAACATTCAGTACTTC.

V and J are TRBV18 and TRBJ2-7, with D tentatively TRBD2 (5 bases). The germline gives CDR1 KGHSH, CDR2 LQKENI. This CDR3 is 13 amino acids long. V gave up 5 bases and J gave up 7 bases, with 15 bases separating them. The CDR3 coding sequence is TGTGCCAGCTCAACCGGGGTACTCTCAGAGCAGTACTTC. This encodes CASSTGVLSEQYF.

The chain's CDR3 is CASSLKVRDTGELFF. CDR3 nucleotides: TGTGCCAGCAGCTTGAAGGTTCGGGACACCGGGGAGCTGTTTTTT. The chain recombines TRBV5-5 with TRBJ2-2; D call uncertain. In germline, CDR1 is SGHKS, CDR2 YYEKEE (reference sequence). Trimming took off 1 base at V and 3 bases at J, with 10 bases between the two ends. This CDR3 comprises 15 residues.

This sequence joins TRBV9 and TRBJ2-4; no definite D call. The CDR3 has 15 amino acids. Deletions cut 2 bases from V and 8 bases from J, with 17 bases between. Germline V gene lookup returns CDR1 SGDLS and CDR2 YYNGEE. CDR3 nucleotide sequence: TGTGCCAGCAGCGTCCTACCTGACGGCAAGGACATTCAGTACTTC. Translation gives CASSVLPDGKDIQYF.